The present TCR beta chain was sequenced within a study of STAT3 mutations in large granular lymphocyte leukemia (dated by TCRdb to the late 2010s). Regarding the complete study: Roughly half of the T-LGLL patients who were sequenced longitudinally carried canonical activating STAT3 mutations. Over half of the T-LGLL patients were given one or more immunosuppressive therapy regimens, and around 40% of those treated had a hematologic response. A couple of patients with natural killer LGL leukemia were also sequenced longitudinally as controls within the study. To reconstruct clonal hierarchy and dynamics, serial deep sequencing of TCRbeta CDR3 and STAT3 was performed in patients with T-cell large granular lymphocyte leukemia. On average, sequencing was done at 3.5 to 4 time points per patient, with the number of samplings ranging from 2 to 8. More than 15 representative T-LGLL cases were selected from an initial cohort of roughly 210 LGL patients for longitudinal TCRbeta and STAT3 sequencing.

TCRbeta libraries were sequenced on an Illumina MiSeq, averaging around 40,000 productive templates per sample. TCRbeta CDR3 libraries were generated with the immunoSEQ assay using multiplex PCR amplification. As for how the authors treated the data: Repertoire diversity was computed as previously defined, with values near 0 indicating extremely monoclonal samples. The immuneACCESS repertoire file appears here via TCRdb, limited to in-frame rearrangements. These files lack a portion of the clones; in checked studies, under half of the deficit traces to unresolved V genes, and the cause of the others is not known. The V and J calls and clone size were taken over from that table, and D and trimming were inferred from the DNA. In all, the sample holds about 3,100 clones, and 68% of those were seen once. Together, the top ten hold under 20% of the sample. Concerning this clone itself: Its cognate antigen has yet to be identified. No much larger clone exists at a distance of one base, and base qualities are not known.

On the study overall, not on this receptor specifically: The burden of the dominant TCR clone was higher than the STAT3 mutant burden in several patients, which suggests that the STAT3 mutation arose secondarily inside a clone that had already expanded. TCR clonotype switching after therapy was seen in about 35% of the 18 patients, with all newly emerging clones being STAT3 wild type. Variable intervals between samplings and differing treatment regimens complicated linking therapy response to changes in TCR clonal burden. Because no samples were available when a clone first appeared, clonal expansion had to be inferred from samplings taken at other points. At least one immunodominant TCRbeta clonotype was identified in every T-LGLL patient, and multiple immunodominant subclonotypes were identified in about half of the T-LGLL patients. Because codominant clonotypes persisted in some patients, a small but highly pathogenic clone may have been missed.

The CDR3, from cysteine to phenylalanine, totals 16 residues. Only the CDR3 region is kept as DNA, spanning 48 bases read in frame from base 1. V is shortened by 4 bases, J by 5 bases, and the region joining them spans 20 bases. According to the germline V gene, CDR1 reads LGHNA and CDR2 reads YNFKEQ. The same DNA, extracted from blood mononuclear cells, served for both the TCR sequencing and the STAT3 sequencing. The sequence was collected from a woman in her 40s with T-cell large granular lymphocyte leukemia. Some clones in this sample may be carry-over from other donors' samples. The age is the age at diagnosis. The chain is assembled from TRBV4-2 and TRBJ1-2; TRBD1 is a possible D gene, resting on 5 matching bases. The specimen sequenced was peripheral blood mononuclear cells. The DNA sequence follows: TGTGCCAGCAGCCGAGGGTTAGGGACGGACTTTTATGGCTACACCTTC. It encodes CASSRGLGTDFYGYTF.